The 12 T cell receptor beta chains below come from one sample, sequenced in a study of blood T cell repertoires in COVID-19. Only in-frame clones appear in the TCRdb table, and some are missing; sequencing was by immunoSEQ multiplex PCR. The top ten clones hold 8% to 9% of a sample with some 150,000 clones, roughly 76% of them seen once. The source material was peripheral blood. The receptor source for this set is a human donor with acute or convalescent COVID-19. The donor label of this sample is uncertain.

This clone was observed once. The genes are TRBV10-2 and TRBJ1-6; D perhaps matches TRBD1 (6 bases). V was trimmed by 1 base and J by 13 bases, leaving 8 bases between them. This CDR3 has 12 amino acids. CDR1 WSHSY and CDR2 SAAADI come from the germline V gene. The CDR3 reads CASSEWDTPLHF. The CDR3 DNA sequence: TGCGCCAGCAGTGAGTGGGACACCCCCCTCCACTTT.

The chain joins TRBV7-9 to TRBJ2-7, with 7 bases fitting TRBD2. The V segment lost 3 bases and the J segment 5 bases; nucleotides outside the gene matches: 13. The CDR3 sequence is 16 residues long. CDR1 and CDR2 from the germline V gene are SEHNR and FQNEAQ (reference sequence). The CDR3 spells CASSLGASKGRDEQYF. The CDR3 nucleotides read TGTGCCAGCAGCTTGGGAGCGAGTAAGGGGAGGGACGAGCAGTACTTC.

The rearrangement joins TRBV30 to TRBJ2-3; D gene uncertain. The CDR3 covers 13 residues. Germline CDR1 GTSNPN, CDR2 SVGIG (reference sequence). The V end was cut by 2 bases, the J end by 4 bases, with 10 bases between. CDR3 sequence (DNA): TGTGCCTGGAGTATAGCAGCCCCAGATACGCAGTATTTT. Translation: CAWSIAAPDTQYF. Full variable domain (remainder filled in from reference TRBV30 and TRBJ2-3): SQTIHQWPATLVQPVGSPLSLECTVEGTSNPNLYWYRQAAGRGLQLLFYSVGIGQISSEVPQNLSASRPQDRQFILSSKKLLLSDSGFYLCAWSIAAPDTQYFGPGTRLTVL.

Concerning this clone: The sample has other DNA sequences that encode this CDR3 too. This chain connects TRBV19 to TRBJ1-1; D uncertain. Trimming took off 8 bases at V and 5 bases at J, with 6 bases between the two ends. The CDR3 is 10 residues long. Germline CDR1 and CDR2: LNHDA and SQIVND (reference sequence). CDR3 region: CASRRTEAFF. CDR3 in DNA: TGTGCCAGTCGGAGGACTGAAGCTTTCTTT.

The chain employs TRBV27 and TRBJ2-3, with a weak D call TRBD2 (5 bases). This CDR3 contains 15 residues. Per germline, CDR1 MNHEY and CDR2 SMNVEV (reference sequence). V was cut by 5 bases and J by 1 base, with 13 bases left in between. The CDR3 region is CASSPRLLGTDTQYF. Here the CDR3 DNA reads TGTGCCAGCAGTCCCCGACTACTCGGCACAGATACGCAGTATTTT.

The chain couples TRBV25-1 to TRBJ2-5; the D gene is possibly TRBD1 (6 bases). Looked up from germline, CDR1 is MGHDK and CDR2 is SYGVNS. The V gene lost 4 bases and the J gene lost 2 bases, with 11 bases spanning the gap. The CDR3 sequence is 14 residues long. The CDR3 spells CASSAPTGQETQYF. CDR3 nucleotide sequence: TGTGCCAGCAGTGCCCCGACAGGACAAGAGACCCAGTACTTC.

The rearrangement joins TRBV6-5 to TRBJ1-5; 7 nucleotides line up with TRBD1. This CDR3 region has 16 residues. After removal of 4 bases from V and 0 bases from J, the junction contained 6 bases not matched to a gene. CDR1 MNHEY and CDR2 SVGAGI come from the germline V gene. CDR3 bases: TGTGCCAGCAGTTGGACAGGCCCGTATAGCAATCAGCCCCAGCATTTT. Its protein product is CASSWTGPYSNQPQHF.

CDR3 amino acids: CASSTPGTGGSGELFF. Written as DNA, the CDR3 is TGTGCCAGCAGCACTCCTGGGACAGGGGGATCCGGGGAGCTGTTTTTT. The chain recombines TRBV7-9 with TRBJ2-2; 11 positions match TRBD1. The V segment lost 5 bases and the J segment 6 bases; nucleotides outside the gene matches: 8. CDR3 size: 16 residues. Germline assignment: CDR1 SEHNR and CDR2 FQNEAQ (reference sequence).

The gene calls are TRBV10-3 and TRBJ1-5; D uncertain. Germline V gives CDR1 ENHRY, CDR2 SYGVKD. V was clipped by 2 bases and J by 7 bases, with 6 bases between them. The CDR3 spans 12 residues. The CDR3 is CAISEPQQPQHF. DNA of the CDR3: TGTGCCATCAGTGAGCCACAGCAGCCCCAGCATTTT.

This rearrangement joins TRBV19 to TRBJ1-1; D is ambiguous. V lost 6 bases, J lost 3 bases, and 14 bases lay in between. The CDR3 runs 14 residues. The germline V gene encodes CDR1 LNHDA and CDR2 SQIVND (reference sequence). Here the CDR3 reads CASRPGGKDTEAFF. The CDR3 coding sequence is TGTGCCAGTAGGCCGGGAGGGAAGGACACTGAAGCTTTCTTT.

In this sample, this clone turned up a few times. This chain connects TRBV5-5 to TRBJ1-1; TRBD1 agrees at 7 bases. CDR1 is SGHKS, CDR2 YYEKEE, per germline (reference sequence). The CDR3 sequence is 11 residues long. V shed 4 bases, J shed 8 bases, and the junction held 2 bases outside the gene matches. The CDR3 region is CASSRDREAFF. CDR3 nucleotide sequence: TGTGCCAGCAGCAGGGACAGAGAAGCTTTCTTT.

Only one count was recorded for this clone. The gene calls are TRBV7-9 and TRBJ2-5; 10 bases are a match to TRBD2. CDR1 is SEHNR, CDR2 FQNEAQ, per germline (reference sequence). This CDR3 has 14 residues. Losses at the gene ends were 7 bases for V and 1 base for J; bases not matched to a gene: 3. The CDR3 here is CASNIAGGQETQYF. In nucleotides, the CDR3 is TGTGCCAGCAATATAGCGGGGGGCCAAGAGACCCAGTACTTC.